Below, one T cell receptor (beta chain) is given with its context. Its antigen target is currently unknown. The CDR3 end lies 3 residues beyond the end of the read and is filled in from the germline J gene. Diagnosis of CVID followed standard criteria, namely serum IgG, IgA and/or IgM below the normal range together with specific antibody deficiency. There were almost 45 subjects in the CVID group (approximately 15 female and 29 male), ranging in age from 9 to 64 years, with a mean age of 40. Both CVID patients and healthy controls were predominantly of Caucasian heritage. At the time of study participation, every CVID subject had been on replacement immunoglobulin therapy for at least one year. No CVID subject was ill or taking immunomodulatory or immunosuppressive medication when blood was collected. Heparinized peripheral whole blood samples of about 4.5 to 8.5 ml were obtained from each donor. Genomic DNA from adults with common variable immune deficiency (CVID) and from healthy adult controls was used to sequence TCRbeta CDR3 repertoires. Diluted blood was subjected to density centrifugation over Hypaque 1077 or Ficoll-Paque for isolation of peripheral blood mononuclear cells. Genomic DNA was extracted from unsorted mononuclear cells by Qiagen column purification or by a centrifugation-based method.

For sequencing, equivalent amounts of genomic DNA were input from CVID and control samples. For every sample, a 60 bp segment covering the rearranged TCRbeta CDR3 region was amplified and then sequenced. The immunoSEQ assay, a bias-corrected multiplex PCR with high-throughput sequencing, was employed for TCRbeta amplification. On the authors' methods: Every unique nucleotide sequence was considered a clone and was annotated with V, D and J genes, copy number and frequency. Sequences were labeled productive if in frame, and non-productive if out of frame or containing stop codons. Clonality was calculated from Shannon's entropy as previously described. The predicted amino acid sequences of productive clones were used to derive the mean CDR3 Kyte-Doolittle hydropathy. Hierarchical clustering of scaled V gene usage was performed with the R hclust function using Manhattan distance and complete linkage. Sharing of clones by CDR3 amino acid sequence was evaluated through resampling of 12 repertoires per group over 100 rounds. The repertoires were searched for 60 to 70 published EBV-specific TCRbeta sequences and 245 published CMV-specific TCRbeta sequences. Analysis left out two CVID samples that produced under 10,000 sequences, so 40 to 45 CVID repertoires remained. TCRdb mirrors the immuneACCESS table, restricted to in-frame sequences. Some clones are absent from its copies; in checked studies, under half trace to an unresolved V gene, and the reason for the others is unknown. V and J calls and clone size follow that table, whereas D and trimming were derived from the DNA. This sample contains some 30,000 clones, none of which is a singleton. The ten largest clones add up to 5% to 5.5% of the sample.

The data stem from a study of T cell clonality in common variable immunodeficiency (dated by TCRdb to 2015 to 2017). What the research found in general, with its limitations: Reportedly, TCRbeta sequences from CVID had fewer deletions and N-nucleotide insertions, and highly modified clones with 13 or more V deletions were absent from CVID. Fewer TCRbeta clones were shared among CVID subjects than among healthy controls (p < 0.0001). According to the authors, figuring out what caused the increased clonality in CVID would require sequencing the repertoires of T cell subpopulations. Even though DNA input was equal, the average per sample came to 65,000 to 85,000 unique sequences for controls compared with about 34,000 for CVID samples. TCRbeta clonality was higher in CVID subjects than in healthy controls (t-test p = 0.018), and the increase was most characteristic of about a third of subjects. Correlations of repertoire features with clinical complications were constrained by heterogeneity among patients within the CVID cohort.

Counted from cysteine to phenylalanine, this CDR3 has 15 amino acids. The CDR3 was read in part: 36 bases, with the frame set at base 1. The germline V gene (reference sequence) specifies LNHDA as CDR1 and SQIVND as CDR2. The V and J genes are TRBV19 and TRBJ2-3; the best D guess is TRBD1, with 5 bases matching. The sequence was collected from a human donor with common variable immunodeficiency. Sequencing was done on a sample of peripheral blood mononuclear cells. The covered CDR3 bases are TGTGCCAGTAGTACCCGAGACAGAGCCCTAGAAGCG. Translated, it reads CASSTRDRALEA. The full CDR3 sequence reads CASSTRDRALEAQYF.